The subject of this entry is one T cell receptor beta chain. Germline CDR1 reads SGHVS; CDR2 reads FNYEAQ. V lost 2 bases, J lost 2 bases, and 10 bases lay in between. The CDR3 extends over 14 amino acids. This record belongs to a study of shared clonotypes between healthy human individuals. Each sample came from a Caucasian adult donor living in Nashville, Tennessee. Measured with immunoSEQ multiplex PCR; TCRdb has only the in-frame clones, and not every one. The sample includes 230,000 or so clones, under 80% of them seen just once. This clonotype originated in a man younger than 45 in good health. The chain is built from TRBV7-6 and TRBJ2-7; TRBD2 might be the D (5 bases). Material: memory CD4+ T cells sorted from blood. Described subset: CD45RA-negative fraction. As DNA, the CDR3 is TGTGCCAGCAGCTTATCCAGCGGTCCCTACGAGCAGTACTTC. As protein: CASSLSSGPYEQYF. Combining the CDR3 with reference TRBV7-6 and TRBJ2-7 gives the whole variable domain GAGVSQSPRYKVTKRGQDVALRCDPISGHVSLYWYRQALGQGPEFLTYFNYEAQQDKSGLPNDRFSAERPEGSISTLTIQRTEQRDSAMYRCASSLSSGPYEQYFGPGTRLTVT.